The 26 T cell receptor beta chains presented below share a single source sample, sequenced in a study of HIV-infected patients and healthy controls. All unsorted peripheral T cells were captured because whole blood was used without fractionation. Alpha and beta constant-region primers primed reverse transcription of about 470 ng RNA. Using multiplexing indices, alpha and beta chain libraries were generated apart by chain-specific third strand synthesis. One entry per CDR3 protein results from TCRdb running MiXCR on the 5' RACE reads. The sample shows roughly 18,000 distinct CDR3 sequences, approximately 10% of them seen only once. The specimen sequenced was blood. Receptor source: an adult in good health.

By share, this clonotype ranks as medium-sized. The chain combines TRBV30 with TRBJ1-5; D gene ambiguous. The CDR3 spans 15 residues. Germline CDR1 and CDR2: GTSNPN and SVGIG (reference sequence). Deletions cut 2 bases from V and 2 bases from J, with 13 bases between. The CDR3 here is CAWSRRTGGNQPQHF. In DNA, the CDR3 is TGTGCCTGGAGTCGTCGGACCGGGGGCAATCAGCCCCAGCATTTT.

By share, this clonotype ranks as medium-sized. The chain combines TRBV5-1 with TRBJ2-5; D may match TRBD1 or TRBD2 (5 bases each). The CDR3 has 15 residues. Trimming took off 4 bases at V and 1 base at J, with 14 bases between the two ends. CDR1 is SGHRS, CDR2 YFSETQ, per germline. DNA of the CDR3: TGCGCCAGCAGCCGAGGGGCAGGAAGCCAAGAGACCCAGTACTTC. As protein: CASSRGAGSQETQYF.

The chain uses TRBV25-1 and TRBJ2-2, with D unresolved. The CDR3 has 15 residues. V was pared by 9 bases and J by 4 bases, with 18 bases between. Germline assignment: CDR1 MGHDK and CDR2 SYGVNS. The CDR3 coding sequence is TGTGCCAGTGCAGATAATGAGCGATTCACCGGGGAGCTGTTTTTT. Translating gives CASADNERFTGELFF.

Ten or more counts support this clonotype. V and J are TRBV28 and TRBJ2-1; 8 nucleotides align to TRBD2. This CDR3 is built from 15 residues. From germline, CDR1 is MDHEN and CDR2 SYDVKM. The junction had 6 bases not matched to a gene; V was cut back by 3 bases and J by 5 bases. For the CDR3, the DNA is TGTGCCAGCAGTTTTTCCAGCGGGAGACACAATGAGCAGTTCTTC. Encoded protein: CASSFSSGRHNEQFF.

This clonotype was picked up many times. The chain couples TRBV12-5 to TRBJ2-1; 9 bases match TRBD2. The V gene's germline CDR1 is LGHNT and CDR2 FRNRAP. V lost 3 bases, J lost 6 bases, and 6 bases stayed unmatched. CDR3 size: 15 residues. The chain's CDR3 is CASGLGTSSSNEQFF. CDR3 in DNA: TGTGCTAGTGGTTTAGGGACTAGCAGTAGCAATGAGCAGTTCTTC.

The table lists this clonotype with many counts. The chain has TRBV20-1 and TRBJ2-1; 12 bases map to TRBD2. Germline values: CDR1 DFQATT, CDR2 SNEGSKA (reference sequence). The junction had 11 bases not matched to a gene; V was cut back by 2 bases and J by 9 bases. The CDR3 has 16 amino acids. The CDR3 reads CSARQRLAGEYSEQFF. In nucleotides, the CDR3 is TGCAGTGCTAGACAGCGACTAGCGGGAGAGTATAGTGAGCAGTTCTTC.

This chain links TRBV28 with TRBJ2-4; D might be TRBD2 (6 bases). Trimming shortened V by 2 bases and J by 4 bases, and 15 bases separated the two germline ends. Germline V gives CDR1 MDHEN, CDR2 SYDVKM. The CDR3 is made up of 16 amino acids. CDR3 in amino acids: CASSLNLGGSKNIQYF. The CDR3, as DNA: TGTGCCAGCAGTTTAAACCTGGGGGGATCTAAAAACATTCAGTACTTC. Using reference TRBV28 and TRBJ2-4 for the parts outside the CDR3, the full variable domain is DVKVTQSSRYLVKRTGEKVFLECVQDMDHENMFWYRQDPGLGLRLIYFSYDVKMKEKGDIPEGYSVSREKKERFSLILESASTNQTSMYLCASSLNLGGSKNIQYFGAGTRLSVL.

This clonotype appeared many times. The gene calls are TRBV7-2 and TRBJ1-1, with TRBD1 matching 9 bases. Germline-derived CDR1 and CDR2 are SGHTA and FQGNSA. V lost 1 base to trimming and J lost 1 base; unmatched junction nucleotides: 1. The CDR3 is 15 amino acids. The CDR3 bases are TGTGCCAGCAGCTTAGTGGACAGGGGGAACACTGAAGCTTTCTTT. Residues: CASSLVDRGNTEAFF.

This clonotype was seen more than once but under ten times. The CDR3 DNA is TGCGCCAGCAAGAGCCGACAGCAGGGTTGGCAAGAGACCCAGTACTTC. This translates into CASKSRQQGWQETQYF. V and J are TRBV5-1 and TRBJ2-5; maybe TRBD1 (5 bases). The length of the CDR3 is 16 residues. Trimming took off 6 bases at V and 2 bases at J, with 20 bases between the two ends. Germline V lookup: CDR1 SGHRS, CDR2 YFSETQ. Complete variable domain (other parts from reference TRBV5-1 and TRBJ2-5): KAGVTQTPRYLIKTRGQQVTLSCSPISGHRSVSWYQQTPGQGLQFLFEYFSETQRNKGNFPGRFSGRQFSNSRSEMNVSTLELGDSALYLCASKSRQQGWQETQYFGPGTRLLVL.

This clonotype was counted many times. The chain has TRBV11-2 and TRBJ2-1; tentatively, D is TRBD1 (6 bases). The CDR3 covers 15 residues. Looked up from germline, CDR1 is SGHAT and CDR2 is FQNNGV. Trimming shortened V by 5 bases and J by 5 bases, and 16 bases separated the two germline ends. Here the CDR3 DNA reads TGTGCCAGCAGCGCCTTGACCGGGGACAACAATGAGCAGTTCTTC. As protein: CASSALTGDNNEQFF.

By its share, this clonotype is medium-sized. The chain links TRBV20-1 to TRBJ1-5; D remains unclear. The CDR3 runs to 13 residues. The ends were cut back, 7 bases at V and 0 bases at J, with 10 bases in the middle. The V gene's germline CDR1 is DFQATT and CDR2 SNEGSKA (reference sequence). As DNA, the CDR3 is TGCAGTGTATCACAAAATAGCAATCAGCCCCAGCATTTT. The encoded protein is CSVSQNSNQPQHF.

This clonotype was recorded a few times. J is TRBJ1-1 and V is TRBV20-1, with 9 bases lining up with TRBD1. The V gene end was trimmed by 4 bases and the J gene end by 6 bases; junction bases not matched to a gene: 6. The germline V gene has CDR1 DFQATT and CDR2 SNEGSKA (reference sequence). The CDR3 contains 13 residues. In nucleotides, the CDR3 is TGCAGTGCTATTCGTGGGACAGGGTCTGAAGCTTTCTTT. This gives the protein CSAIRGTGSEAFF.

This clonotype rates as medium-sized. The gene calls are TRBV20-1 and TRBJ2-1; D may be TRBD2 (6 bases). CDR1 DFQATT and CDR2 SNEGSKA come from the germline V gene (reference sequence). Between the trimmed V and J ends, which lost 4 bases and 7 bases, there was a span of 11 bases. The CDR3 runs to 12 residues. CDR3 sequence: CSAKRGINEQFF. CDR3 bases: TGCAGTGCTAAGCGCGGGATTAATGAGCAGTTCTTC.

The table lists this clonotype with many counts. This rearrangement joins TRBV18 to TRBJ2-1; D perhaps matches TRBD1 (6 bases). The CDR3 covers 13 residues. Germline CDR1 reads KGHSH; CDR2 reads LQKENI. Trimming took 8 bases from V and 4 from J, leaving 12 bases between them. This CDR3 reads CASQQGVYNEQFF. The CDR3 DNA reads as TGTGCCAGCCAACAGGGTGTTTACAATGAGCAGTTCTTC.

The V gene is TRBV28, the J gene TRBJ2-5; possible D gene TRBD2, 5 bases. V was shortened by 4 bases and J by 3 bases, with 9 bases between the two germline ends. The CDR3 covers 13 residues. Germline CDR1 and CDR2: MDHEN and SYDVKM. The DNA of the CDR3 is TGTGCCAGCAGTTCAGGACTCGAAGAGACCCAGTACTTC. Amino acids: CASSSGLEETQYF.

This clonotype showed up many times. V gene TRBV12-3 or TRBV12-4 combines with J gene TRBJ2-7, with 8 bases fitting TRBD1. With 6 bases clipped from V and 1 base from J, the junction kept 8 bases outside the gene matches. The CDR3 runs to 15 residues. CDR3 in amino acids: CASRFSGQGSYEQYF. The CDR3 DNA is TGTGCCAGCAGATTCTCCGGACAGGGATCCTACGAGCAGTACTTC.

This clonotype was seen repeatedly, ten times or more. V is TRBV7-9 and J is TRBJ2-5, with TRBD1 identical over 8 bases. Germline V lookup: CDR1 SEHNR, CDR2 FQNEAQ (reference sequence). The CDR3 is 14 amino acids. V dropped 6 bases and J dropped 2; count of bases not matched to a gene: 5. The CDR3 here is CASRNDRGQETQYF. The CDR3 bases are TGTGCCAGCAGAAACGACAGGGGTCAAGAGACCCAGTACTTC.

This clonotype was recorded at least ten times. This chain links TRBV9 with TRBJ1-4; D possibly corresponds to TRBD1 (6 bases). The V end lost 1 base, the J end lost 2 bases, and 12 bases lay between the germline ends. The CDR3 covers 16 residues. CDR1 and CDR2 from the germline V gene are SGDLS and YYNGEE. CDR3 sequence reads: CASSVREGDTNEKLFF. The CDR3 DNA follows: TGTGCCAGCAGCGTACGGGAGGGGGACACTAATGAAAAACTGTTTTTT.

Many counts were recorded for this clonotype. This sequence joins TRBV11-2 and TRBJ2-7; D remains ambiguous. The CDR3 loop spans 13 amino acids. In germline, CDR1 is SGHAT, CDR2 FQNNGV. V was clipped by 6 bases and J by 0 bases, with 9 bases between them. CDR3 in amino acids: CASRGTSSYEQYF. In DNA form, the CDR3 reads TGTGCCAGCAGGGGAACCAGCTCCTACGAGCAGTACTTC.

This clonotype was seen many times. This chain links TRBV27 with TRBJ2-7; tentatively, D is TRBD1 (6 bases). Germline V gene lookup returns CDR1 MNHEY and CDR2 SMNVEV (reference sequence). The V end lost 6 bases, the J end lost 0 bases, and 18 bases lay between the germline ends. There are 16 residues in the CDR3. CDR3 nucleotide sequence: TGTGCCAGCAGCCACACAGGGCTCGCCCCCTCCTACGAGCAGTACTTC. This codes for CASSHTGLAPSYEQYF.

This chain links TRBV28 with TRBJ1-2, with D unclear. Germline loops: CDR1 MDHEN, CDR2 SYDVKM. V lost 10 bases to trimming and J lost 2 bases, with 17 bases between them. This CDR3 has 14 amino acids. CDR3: CAIATKNTNYGYTF. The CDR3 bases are TGTGCCATCGCAACGAAAAATACAAACTATGGCTACACCTTC.

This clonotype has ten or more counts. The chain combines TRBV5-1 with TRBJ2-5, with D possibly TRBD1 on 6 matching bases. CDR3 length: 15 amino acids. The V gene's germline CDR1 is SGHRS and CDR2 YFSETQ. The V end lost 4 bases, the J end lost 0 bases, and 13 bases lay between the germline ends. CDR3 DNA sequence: TGCGCCAGCAGCCGTGGCTGGGACAACCAAGAGACCCAGTACTTC. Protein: CASSRGWDNQETQYF. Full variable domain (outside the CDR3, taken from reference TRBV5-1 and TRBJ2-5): KAGVTQTPRYLIKTRGQQVTLSCSPISGHRSVSWYQQTPGQGLQFLFEYFSETQRNKGNFPGRFSGRQFSNSRSEMNVSTLELGDSALYLCASSRGWDNQETQYFGPGTRLLVL.

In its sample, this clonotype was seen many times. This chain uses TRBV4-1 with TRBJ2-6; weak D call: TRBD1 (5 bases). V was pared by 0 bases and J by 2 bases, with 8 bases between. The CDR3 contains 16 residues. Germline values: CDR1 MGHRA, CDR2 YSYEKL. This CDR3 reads CASSQERQTGANVLTF. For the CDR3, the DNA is TGCGCCAGCAGCCAAGAACGACAGACTGGGGCCAACGTCCTGACTTTC.

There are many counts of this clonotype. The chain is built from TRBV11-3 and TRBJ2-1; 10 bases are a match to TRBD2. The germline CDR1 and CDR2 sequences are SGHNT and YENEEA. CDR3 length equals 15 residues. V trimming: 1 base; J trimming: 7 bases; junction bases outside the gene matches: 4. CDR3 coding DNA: TGTGCCAGCAGCTTAGGGACTAGCGGTGCAAATGAGCAGTTCTTC. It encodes CASSLGTSGANEQFF.

CDR3: CASSLGLAGVETQYF. The CDR3, as DNA: TGTGCCAGCAGCCTGGGACTAGCGGGAGTAGAGACCCAGTACTTC. The V call is TRBV3-1, the J call TRBJ2-5, with 14 bases matching TRBD2. Germline V gives CDR1 LGHDT, CDR2 YNNKEL (reference sequence). Losses at the gene ends were 4 bases for V and 4 bases for J; bases not matched to a gene: 2. The CDR3 extends over 15 amino acids.

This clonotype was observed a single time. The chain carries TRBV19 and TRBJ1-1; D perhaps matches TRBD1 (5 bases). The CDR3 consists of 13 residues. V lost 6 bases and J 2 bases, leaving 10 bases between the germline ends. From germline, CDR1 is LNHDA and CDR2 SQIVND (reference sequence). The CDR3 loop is CASSFDRNTEAFF. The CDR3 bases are TGTGCCAGTAGCTTTGACAGAAACACTGAAGCTTTCTTT.